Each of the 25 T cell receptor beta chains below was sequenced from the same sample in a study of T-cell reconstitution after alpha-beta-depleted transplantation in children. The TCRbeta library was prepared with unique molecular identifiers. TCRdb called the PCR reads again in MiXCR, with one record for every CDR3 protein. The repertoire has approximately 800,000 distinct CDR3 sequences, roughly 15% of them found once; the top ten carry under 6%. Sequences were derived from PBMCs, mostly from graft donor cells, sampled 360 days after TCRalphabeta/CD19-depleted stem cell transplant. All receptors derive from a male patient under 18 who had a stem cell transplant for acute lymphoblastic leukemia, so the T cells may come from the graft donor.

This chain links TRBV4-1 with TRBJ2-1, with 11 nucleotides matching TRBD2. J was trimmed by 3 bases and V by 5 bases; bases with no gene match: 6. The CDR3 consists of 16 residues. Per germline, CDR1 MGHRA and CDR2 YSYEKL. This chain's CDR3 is CASSKPGLAVYNEQFF. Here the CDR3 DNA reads TGCGCCAGCAGCAAACCGGGACTAGCGGTCTACAATGAGCAGTTCTTC.

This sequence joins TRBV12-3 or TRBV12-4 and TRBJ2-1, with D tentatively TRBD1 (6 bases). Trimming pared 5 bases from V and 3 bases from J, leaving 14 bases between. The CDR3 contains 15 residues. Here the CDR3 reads CASSPQGLGYNEQFF. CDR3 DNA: TGTGCCAGCAGTCCCCAGGGGCTGGGCTACAATGAGCAGTTCTTC.

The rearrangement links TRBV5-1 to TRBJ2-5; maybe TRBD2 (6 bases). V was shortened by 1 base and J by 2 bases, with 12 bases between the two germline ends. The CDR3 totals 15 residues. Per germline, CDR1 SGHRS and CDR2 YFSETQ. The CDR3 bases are TGCGCCAGCAGCTTGCGGGGGAGCGGGCAAGAGACCCAGTACTTC. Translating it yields CASSLRGSGQETQYF. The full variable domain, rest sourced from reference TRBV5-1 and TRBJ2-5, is KAGVTQTPRYLIKTRGQQVTLSCSPISGHRSVSWYQQTPGQGLQFLFEYFSETQRNKGNFPGRFSGRQFSNSRSEMNVSTLELGDSALYLCASSLRGSGQETQYFGPGTRLLVL.

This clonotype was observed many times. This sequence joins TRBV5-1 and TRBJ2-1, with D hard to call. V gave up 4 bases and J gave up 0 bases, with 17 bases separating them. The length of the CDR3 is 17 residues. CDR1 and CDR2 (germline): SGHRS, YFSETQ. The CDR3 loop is CASSGYMPESSYNEQFF. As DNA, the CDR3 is TGCGCCAGCAGCGGCTACATGCCGGAAAGCTCCTACAATGAGCAGTTCTTC.

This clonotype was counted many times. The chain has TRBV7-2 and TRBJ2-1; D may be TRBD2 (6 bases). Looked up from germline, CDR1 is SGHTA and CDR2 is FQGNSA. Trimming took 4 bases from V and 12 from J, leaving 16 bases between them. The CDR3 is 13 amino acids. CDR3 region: CASSSPGGTLQFF. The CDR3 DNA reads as TGTGCCAGCAGCTCCCCGGGCGGGACGTTGCAGTTCTTC.

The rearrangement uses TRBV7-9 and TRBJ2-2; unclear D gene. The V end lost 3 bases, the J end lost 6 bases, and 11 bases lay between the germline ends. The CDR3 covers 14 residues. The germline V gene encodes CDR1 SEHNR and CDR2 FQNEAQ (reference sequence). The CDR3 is CASSLIGGAGELFF. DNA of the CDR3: TGTGCCAGCAGCTTGATTGGTGGGGCCGGGGAGCTGTTTTTT.

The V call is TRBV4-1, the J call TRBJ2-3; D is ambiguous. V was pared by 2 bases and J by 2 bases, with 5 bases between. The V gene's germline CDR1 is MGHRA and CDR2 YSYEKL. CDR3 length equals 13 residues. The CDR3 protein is CASSQYTTDTQYF. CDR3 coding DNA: TGCGCCAGCAGCCAATACACCACAGATACGCAGTATTTT.

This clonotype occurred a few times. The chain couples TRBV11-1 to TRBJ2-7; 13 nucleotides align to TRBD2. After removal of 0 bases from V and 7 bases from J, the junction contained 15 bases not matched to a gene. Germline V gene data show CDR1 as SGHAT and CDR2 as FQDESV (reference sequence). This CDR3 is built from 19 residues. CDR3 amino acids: CASSLAPRLAGGVSDEQYF. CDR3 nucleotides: TGTGCCAGCAGCTTAGCCCCTCGACTAGCGGGAGGTGTGAGTGATGAGCAGTACTTC.

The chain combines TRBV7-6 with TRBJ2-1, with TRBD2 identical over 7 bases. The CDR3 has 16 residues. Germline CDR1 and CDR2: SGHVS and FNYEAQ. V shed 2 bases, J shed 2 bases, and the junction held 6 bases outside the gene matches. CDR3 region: CASSLHRAGTYNEQFF. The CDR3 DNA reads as TGTGCCAGCAGCTTACACCGAGCGGGGACCTACAATGAGCAGTTCTTC.

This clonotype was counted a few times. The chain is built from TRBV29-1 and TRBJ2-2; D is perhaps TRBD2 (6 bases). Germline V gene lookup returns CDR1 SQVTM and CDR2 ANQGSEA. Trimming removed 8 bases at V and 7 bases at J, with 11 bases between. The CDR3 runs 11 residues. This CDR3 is CSSRENGELFF. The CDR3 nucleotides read TGCAGCTCGCGGGAAAACGGGGAGCTGTTTTTT.

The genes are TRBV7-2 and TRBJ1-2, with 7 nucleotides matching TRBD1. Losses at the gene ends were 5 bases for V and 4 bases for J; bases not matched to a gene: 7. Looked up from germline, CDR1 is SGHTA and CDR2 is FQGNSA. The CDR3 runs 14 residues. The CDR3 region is CASSVDRDSYGYTF. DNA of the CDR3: TGTGCCAGCAGCGTAGACCGGGACAGCTATGGCTACACCTTC.

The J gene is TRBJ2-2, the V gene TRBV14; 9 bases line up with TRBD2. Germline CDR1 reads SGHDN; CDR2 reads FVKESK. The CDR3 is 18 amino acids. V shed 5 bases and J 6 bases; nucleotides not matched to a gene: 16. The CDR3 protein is CASSKKGLALGPAGELFF. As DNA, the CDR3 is TGTGCCAGCAGCAAAAAGGGACTAGCCCTGGGTCCCGCCGGGGAGCTGTTTTTT.

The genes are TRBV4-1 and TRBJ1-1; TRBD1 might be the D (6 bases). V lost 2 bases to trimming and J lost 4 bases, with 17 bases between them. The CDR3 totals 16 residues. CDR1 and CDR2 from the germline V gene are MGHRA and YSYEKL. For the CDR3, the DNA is TGCGCCAGCAGCCAATTTTGGGGGGGCGCAGGCACTGAAGCTTTCTTT. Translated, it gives CASSQFWGGAGTEAFF.

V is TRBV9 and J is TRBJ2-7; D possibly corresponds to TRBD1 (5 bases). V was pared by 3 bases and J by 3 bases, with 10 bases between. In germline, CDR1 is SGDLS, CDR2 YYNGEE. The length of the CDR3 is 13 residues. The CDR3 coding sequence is TGTGCCAGCAGCGAAAAGCAGGGCTACGAGCAGTACTTC. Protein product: CASSEKQGYEQYF.

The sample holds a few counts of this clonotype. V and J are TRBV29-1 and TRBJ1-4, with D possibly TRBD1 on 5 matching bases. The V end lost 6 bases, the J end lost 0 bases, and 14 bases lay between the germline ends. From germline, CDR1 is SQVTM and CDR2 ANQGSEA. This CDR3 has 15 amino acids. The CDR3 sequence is CSVTVGYATNEKLFF. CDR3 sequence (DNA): TGCAGCGTGACAGTGGGATATGCAACTAATGAAAAACTGTTTTTT.

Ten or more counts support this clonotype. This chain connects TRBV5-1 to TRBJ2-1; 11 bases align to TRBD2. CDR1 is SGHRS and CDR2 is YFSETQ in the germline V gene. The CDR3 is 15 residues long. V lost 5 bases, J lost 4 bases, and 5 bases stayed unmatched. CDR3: CASSLAGGLYNEQFF. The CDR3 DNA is TGCGCCAGCAGTCTAGCGGGAGGCTTGTACAATGAGCAGTTCTTC.

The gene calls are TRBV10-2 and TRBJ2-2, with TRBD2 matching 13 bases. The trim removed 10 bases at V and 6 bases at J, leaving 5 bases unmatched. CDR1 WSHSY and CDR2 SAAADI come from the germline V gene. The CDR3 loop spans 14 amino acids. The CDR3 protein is CATRTSGSPGELFF. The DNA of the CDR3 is TGCGCCACAAGGACTAGCGGGAGTCCCGGGGAGCTGTTTTTT.

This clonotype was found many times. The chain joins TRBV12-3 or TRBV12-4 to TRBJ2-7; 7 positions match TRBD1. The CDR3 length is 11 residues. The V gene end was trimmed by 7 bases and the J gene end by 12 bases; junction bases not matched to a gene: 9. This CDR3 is CASTEGGNMYF. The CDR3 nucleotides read TGTGCCAGCACTGAAGGGGGCAATATGTACTTC.

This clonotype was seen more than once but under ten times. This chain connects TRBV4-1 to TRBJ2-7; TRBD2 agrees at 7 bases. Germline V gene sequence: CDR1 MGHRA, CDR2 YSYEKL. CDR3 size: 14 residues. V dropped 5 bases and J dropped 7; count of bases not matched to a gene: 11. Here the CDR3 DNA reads TGCGCCAGCAGCTACCCGGGAGGCCGTGATGAGCAGTACTTC. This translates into CASSYPGGRDEQYF.

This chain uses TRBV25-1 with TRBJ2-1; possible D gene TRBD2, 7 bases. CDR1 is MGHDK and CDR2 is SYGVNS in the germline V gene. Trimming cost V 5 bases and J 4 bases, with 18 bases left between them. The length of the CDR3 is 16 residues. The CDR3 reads CASSIFGEGGYNEQFF. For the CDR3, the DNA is TGTGCCAGCAGTATCTTCGGGGAGGGGGGTTACAATGAGCAGTTCTTC. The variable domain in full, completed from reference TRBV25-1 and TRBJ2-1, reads EADIYQTPRYLVIGTGKKITLECSQTMGHDKMYWYQQDPGMELHLIHYSYGVNSTEKGDLSSESTVSRIRTEHFPLTLESARPSHTSQYLCASSIFGEGGYNEQFFGPGTRLTVL.

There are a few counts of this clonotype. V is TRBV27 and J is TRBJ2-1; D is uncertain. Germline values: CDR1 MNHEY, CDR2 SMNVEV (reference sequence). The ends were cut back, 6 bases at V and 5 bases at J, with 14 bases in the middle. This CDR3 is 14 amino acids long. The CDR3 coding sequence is TGTGCCAGCAGGAACCGCGTGCTTCACAATGAGCAGTTCTTC. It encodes CASRNRVLHNEQFF.

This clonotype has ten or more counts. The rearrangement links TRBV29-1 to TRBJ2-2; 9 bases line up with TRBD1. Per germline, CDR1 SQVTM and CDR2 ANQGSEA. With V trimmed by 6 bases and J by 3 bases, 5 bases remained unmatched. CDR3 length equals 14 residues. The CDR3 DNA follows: TGCAGCGTGACCGGGACAGGGTACACCGGGGAGCTGTTTTTT. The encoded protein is CSVTGTGYTGELFF.

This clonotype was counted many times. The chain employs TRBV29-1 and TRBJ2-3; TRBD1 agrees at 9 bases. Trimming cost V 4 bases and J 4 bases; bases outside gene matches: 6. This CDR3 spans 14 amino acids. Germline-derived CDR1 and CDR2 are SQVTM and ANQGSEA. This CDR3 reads CSVAGTGRPDTQYF. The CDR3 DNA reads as TGCAGCGTTGCTGGGACAGGGAGGCCAGATACGCAGTATTTT.

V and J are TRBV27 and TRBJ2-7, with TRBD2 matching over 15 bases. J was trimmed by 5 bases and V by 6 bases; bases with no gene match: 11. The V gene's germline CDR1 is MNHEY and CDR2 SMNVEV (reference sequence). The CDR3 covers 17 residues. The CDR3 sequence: CASSRIGTSGRLHEQYF. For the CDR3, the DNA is TGTGCCAGCAGCCGAATTGGGACTAGCGGGAGGCTACACGAGCAGTACTTC.

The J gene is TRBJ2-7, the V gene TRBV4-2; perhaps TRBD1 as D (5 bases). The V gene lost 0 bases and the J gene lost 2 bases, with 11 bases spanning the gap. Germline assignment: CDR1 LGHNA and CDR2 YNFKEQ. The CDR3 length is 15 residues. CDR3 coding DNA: TGTGCCAGCAGCCAAGATCGACAGATAGCCTACGAGCAGTACTTC. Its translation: CASSQDRQIAYEQYF.